This T cell receptor (beta chain) was identified during a study of post-analysis software for immune sequencing data. Findings and caveats of the study: Relative to controls, patients with multiple sclerosis showed significantly lower normalized Chao1 diversity. In patients, TRBV5-6, TRBV5-1 and TRBV20-1 belonged to five TRBV segments found more frequently than in controls.

Germline V gives CDR1 LNHDA, CDR2 SQIVND (reference sequence). This CDR3 has 15 residues. The V and J ends lost 1 base and 9 bases respectively, with 16 bases between them. Each TCR beta cDNA library carried unique molecular identifiers. One entry per CDR3 protein results from TCRdb running MiXCR on the PCR reads. In the table there are roughly 200,000 distinct CDR3 sequences, 29% of which are singletons. On this clonotype itself: Its antigen is currently unknown.

The TCR sequence derives from a girl aged 2-17 years with multiple sclerosis. Sequenced sample: blood. J is TRBJ2-1 and V is TRBV19; possibly TRBD1 for D (6 bases). The CDR3, as DNA: TGTGCCAGTAGTATAGGGGGGCTAGTCGAATTTGAGCAGTTCTTC. Translation: CASSIGGLVEFEQFF.